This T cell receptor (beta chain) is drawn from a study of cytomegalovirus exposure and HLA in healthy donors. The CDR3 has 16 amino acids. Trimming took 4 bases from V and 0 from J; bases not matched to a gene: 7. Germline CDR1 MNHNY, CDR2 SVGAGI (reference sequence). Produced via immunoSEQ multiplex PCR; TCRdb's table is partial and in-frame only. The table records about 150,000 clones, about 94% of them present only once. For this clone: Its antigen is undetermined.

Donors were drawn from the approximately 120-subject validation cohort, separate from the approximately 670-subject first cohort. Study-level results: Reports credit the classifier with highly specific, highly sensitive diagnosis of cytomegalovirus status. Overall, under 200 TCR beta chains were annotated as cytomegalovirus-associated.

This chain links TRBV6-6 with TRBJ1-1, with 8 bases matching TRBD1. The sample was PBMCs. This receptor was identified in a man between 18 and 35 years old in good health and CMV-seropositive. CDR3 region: CASSFRTGGLNTEAFF. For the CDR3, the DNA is TGTGCCAGCAGTTTCCGCACAGGGGGATTGAACACTGAAGCTTTCTTT.